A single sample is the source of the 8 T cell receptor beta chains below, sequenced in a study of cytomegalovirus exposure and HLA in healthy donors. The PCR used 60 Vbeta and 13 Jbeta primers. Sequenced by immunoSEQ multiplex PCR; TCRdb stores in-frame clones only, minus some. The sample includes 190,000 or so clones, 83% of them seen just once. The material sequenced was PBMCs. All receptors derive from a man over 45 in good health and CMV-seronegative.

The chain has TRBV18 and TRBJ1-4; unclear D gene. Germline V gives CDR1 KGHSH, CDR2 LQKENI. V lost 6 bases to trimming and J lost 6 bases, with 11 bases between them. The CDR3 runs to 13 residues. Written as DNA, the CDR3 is TGTGCCAGCTCTGAAATGGCAGATGAAAAACTGTTTTTT. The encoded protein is CASSEMADEKLFF.

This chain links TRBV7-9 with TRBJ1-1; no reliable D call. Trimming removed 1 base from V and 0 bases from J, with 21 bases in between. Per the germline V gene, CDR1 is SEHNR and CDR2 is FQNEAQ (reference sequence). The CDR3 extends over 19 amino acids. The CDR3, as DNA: TGTGCCAGCAGCTTAGGGGCCGTCGCCCGAAGATCAATGAACACTGAAGCTTTCTTT. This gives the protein CASSLGAVARRSMNTEAFF.

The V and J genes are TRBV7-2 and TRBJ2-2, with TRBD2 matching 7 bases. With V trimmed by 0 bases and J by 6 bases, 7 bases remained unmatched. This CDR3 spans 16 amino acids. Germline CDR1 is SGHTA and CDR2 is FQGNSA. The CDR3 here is CASSLAASGGAGELFF. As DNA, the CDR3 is TGTGCCAGCAGCTTAGCGGCTAGCGGAGGCGCCGGGGAGCTGTTTTTT.

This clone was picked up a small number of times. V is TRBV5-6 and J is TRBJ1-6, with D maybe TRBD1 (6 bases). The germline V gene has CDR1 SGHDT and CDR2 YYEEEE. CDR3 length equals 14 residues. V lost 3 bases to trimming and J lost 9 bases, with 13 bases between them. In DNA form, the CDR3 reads TGTGCCAGCAGCTCCAGGGGTGTAGTTTCACCCCTCCACTTT. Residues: CASSSRGVVSPLHF.

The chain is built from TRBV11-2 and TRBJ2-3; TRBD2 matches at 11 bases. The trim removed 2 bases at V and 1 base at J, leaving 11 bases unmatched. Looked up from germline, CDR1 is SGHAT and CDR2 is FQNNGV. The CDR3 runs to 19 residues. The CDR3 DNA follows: TGTGCCAGCAGCTTATGGGCTAGCGGGAGGCCGGGGGGCACAGATACGCAGTATTTT. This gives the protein CASSLWASGRPGGTDTQYF. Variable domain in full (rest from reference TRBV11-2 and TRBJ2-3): EAGVAQSPRYKIIEKRQSVAFWCNPISGHATLYWYQQILGQGPKLLIQFQNNGVVDDSQLPKDRFSAERLKGVDSTLKIQPAKLEDSAVYLCASSLWASGRPGGTDTQYFGPGTRLTVL.

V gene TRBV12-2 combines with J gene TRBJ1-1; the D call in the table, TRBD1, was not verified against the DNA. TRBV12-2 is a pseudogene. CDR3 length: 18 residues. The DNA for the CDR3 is TGTGCAAGTCGCTTAGGCCGGGACAGGGGGAGAGAGGACACTGAAGCTTTCTTT. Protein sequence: CASRLGRDRGREDTEAFF.

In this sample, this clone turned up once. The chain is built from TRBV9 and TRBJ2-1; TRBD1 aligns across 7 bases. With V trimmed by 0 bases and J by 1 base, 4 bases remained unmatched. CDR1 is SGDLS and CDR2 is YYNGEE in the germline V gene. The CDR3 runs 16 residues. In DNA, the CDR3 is TGTGCCAGCAGCGTAGGGTGGGACAGATCCTACAATGAGCAGTTCTTC. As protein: CASSVGWDRSYNEQFF. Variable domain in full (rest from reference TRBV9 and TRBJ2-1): DSGVTQTPKHLITATGQRVTLRCSPRSGDLSVYWYQQSLDQGLQFLIQYYNGEERAKGNILERFSAQQFPDLHSELNLSSLELGDSALYFCASSVGWDRSYNEQFFGPGTRLTVL.

As DNA, the CDR3 is TGTGCCAGCTCACCAGGACAGGGGGCTACGCAGCCCCAGCATTTT. Translating gives CASSPGQGATQPQHF. This chain joins TRBV18 and TRBJ1-5; 11 bases align to TRBD1. The CDR3 has 15 residues. From germline, CDR1 is KGHSH and CDR2 LQKENI. The ends lost 2 bases at V and 7 bases at J; junction bases unmatched: 4.